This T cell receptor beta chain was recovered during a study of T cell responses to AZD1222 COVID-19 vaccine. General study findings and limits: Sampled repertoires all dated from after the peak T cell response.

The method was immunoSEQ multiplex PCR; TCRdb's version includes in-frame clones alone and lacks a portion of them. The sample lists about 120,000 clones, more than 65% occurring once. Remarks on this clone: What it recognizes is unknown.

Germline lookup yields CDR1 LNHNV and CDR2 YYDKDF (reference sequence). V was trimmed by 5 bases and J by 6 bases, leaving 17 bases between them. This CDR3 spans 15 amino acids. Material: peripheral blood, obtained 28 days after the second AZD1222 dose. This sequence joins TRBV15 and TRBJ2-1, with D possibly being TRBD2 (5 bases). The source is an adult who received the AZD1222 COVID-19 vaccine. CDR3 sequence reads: CATSVEFRSGNEQFF. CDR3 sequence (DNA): TGTGCCACCAGCGTAGAGTTTAGAAGCGGCAATGAGCAGTTCTTC.